This TCR beta chain emerged from a study of T cell responses to AZD1222 COVID-19 vaccine. This clone was observed a single time. Its antigen is currently unknown. Study-level findings and limits: Spike-specific TCR breadth and depth grew following two AZD1222 doses. With dominance at 160-218 and 743-854, vaccine-associated CD4 TCRs spanned spike.

TCRdb's copy holds only in-frame clones and misses some; the assay was immunoSEQ multiplex PCR. Of some 120,000 clones in the sample, approximately 91% were seen once. In germline, CDR1 is MNHEY, CDR2 SMNVEV (reference sequence). The CDR3 consists of 14 residues. V lost 9 bases and J 3 bases, leaving 12 bases between the germline ends. The clonotype originates from an adult in good health. Sequencing used peripheral blood, obtained on day 0 of AZD1222 vaccination. This chain connects TRBV27 to TRBJ1-6; possibly TRBD1 for D (5 bases). Written as DNA, the CDR3 is TGTGCCAGTGGGGGTAGGAGCTATAATTCACCCCTCCACTTT. Residues: CASGGRSYNSPLHF.